This T cell receptor beta chain was sequenced in a study of blood T cell repertoires in COVID-19. The wider study: In each case, the material was cDNA or gDNA derived from T cells, B-cell-depleted T cells, or PBMCs.

Libraries were prepared by immunoSEQ multiplex PCR; TCRdb keeps only in-frame clonotypes and omits some of them. The repertoire consists of 65,000 to 90,000 clones, with about 91% occurring once and the leading ten covering less than 9%. V shed 1 base and J shed 8 bases, with 9 bases lying between them. The CDR3 is 13 residues long. This sequence originates from a woman of 80 years or more with acute or convalescent COVID-19. The V gene is TRBV12-3 or TRBV12-4, the J gene TRBJ2-1; D is unresolved. Sequencing used peripheral blood. DNA of the CDR3: TGTGCCAGCAGTTTAGTTGAAGAGGATGAGCAGTTCTTC. As protein: CASSLVEEDEQFF.